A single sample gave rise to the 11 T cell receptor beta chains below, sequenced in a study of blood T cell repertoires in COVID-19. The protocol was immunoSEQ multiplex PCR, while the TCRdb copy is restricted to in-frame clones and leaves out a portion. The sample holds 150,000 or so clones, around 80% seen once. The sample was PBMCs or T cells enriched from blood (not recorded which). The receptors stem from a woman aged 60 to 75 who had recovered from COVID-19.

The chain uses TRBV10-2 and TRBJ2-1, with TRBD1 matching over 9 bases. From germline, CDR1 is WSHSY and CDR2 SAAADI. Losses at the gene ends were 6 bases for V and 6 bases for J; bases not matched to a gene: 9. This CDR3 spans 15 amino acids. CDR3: CASSPRDRVGNEQFF. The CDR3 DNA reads TGCGCCAGCAGCCCCCGGGACAGGGTAGGCAATGAGCAGTTCTTC.

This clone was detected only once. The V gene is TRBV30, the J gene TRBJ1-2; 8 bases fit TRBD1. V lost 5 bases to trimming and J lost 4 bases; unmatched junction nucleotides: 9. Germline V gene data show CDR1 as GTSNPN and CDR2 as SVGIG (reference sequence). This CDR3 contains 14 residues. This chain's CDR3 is CAWPGQGGGYGYTF. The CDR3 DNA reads TGTGCCTGGCCCGGACAGGGCGGGGGCTATGGCTACACCTTC.

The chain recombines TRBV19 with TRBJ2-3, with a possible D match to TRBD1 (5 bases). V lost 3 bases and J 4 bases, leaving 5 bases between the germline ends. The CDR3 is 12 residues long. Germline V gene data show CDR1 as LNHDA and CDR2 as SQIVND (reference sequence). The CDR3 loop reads CASSMGPDTQYF. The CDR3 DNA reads TGTGCCAGTAGTATGGGGCCAGATACGCAGTATTTT.

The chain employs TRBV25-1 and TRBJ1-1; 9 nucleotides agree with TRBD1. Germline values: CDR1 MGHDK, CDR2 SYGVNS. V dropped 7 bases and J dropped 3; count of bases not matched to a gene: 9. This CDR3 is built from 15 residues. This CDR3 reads CASTSDRGRYTEAFF. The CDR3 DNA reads TGTGCCAGCACCTCGGACAGGGGCAGATACACTGAAGCTTTCTTT. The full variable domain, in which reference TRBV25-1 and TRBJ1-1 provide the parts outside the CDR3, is EADIYQTPRYLVIGTGKKITLECSQTMGHDKMYWYQQDPGMELHLIHYSYGVNSTEKGDLSSESTVSRIRTEHFPLTLESARPSHTSQYLCASTSDRGRYTEAFFGQGTRLTVV.

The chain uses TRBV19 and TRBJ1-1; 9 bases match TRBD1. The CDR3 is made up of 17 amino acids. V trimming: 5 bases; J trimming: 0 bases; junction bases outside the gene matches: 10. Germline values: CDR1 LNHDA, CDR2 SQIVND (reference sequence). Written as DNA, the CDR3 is TGTGCCAGTAGTGATCCGGGACAGGGTACCTTGAACACTGAAGCTTTCTTT. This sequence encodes CASSDPGQGTLNTEAFF.

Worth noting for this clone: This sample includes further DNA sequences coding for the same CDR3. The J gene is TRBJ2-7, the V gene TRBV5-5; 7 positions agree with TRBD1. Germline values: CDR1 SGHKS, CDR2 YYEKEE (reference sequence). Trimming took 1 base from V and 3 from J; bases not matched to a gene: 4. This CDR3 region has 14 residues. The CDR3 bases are TGTGCCAGCAGCTTGAGGGGGACAGACTACGAGCAGTACTTC. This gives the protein CASSLRGTDYEQYF.

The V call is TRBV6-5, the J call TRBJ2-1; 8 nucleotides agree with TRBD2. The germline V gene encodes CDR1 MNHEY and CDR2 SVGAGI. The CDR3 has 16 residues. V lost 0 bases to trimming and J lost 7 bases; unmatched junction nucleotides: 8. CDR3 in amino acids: CASSYSAGAPGNEQFF. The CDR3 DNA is TGTGCCAGCAGTTACTCAGCGGGGGCCCCCGGGAATGAGCAGTTCTTC.

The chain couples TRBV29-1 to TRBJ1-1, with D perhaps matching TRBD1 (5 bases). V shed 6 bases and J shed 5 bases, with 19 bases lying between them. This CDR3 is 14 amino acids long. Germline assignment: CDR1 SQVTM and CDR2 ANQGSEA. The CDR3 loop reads CSVGLSGAPTEAFF. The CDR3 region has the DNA TGCAGCGTGGGACTTAGCGGGGCGCCTACTGAAGCTTTCTTT.

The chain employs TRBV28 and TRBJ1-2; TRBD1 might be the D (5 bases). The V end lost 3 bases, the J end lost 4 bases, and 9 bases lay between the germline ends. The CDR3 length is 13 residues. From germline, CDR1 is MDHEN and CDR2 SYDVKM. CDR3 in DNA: TGTGCCAGCAGTTTTTCGGGGGGCTATGGCTACACCTTC. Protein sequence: CASSFSGGYGYTF.

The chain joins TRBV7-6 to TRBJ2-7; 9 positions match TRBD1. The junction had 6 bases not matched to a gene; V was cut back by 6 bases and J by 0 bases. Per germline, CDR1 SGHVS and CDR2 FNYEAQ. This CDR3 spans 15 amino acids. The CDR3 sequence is CASSTLQGASYEQYF. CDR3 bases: TGTGCCAGCAGTACTTTACAGGGGGCCTCCTACGAGCAGTACTTC.

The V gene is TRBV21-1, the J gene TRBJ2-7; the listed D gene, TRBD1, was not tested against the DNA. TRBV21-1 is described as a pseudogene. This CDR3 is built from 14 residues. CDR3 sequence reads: CASGRQGPGLEQYF. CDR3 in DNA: TGTGCCAGCGGTAGACAGGGGCCGGGTTTGGAGCAGTACTTC.